This TCR beta chain was obtained from a study of shared clonotypes between healthy human individuals. The length of the CDR3 is 15 residues. Findings and limits, study-wide: Sampling covered blood only; tissue repertoires likely differ.

The assay was immunoSEQ multiplex PCR, and TCRdb's table has in-frame clones only and misses some. The table includes about 610,000 clones, 95% to 98% detected once. A word on this clone: Its antigen is not known.

The sample was naive CD4+ T cells sorted from blood. Regarding subset: CD45RA+ positively selected. This clonotype was sampled from a woman aged 25-40 years in good health. This sequence joins TRBV21-1 and TRBJ2-7; the table's D call, TRBD2, was not checked against the DNA. TRBV21-1 is noted as a pseudogene. CDR3 DNA sequence: TGTGCCAGCAGCCAGCAGGCGGGAGGGCCCTACGAGCAGTACTTC. Encoded protein: CASSQQAGGPYEQYF.